The 15 T cell receptor beta chains below come from one sample, sequenced in a study of blood T cell repertoires in COVID-19 (dated by TCRdb to 2019 to 2021). The library was built by means of the immunoSEQ multiplex PCR assay. Here the immuneACCESS table is served through TCRdb, limited to in-frame sequences with V and J called. Missing clones are a known gap in these copies; in checked studies unresolved V genes cover under half, and the rest lacks a known reason. The sample records about 50,000 clones, over 85% of which are singletons. Approximately 28% of the sample goes to the ten largest clones. The sample consisted of peripheral blood. The source of these receptors is a woman over 75 with acute or convalescent COVID-19.

V and J are TRBV3-1 (or the pseudogene TRBV3-2) and TRBJ1-3; 7 nucleotides line up with TRBD1. In germline, CDR1 is LGHDT, CDR2 YNNKEL (reference sequence). After removal of 3 bases from V and 0 bases from J, the junction contained 8 bases not matched to a gene. This CDR3 spans 17 amino acids. The CDR3 here is CASSHTGTANSGNTIYF. The CDR3 bases are TGTGCCAGCAGCCACACCGGGACAGCAAACTCTGGAAACACCATATATTTT.

This clone was seen a few times. The J gene is TRBJ1-1, the V gene TRBV24-1; no clear D. Germline V CDR1 and CDR2: KGHDR, SFDVKD. The CDR3 totals 13 residues. The V gene lost 6 bases and the J gene lost 1 base, with 8 bases spanning the gap. The CDR3 spells CATSRRGNTEAFF. The DNA for the CDR3 is TGTGCCACCAGTCGCCGGGGGAACACTGAAGCTTTCTTT.

The chain is built from TRBV30 and TRBJ2-7, with a possible D match to TRBD1 (6 bases). This CDR3 is 13 amino acids long. Germline CDR1 is GTSNPN and CDR2 is SVGIG (reference sequence). With 2 bases removed from V and 6 bases from J, the gap between germline ends came to 14 bases. This chain's CDR3 is CAWSKRGSGEQYF. The CDR3 region has the DNA TGTGCCTGGAGTAAGAGGGGGTCGGGCGAGCAGTACTTC.

The chain uses TRBV30 and TRBJ2-3; no firm D call. Germline V lookup: CDR1 GTSNPN, CDR2 SVGIG (reference sequence). The CDR3 sequence is 14 residues long. Trimming took off 3 bases at V and 3 bases at J, with 13 bases between the two ends. The DNA of the CDR3 is TGTGCCTGGAGCCCGCGACTTGGAACAGATACGCAGTATTTT. Translated, it gives CAWSPRLGTDTQYF.

The chain couples TRBV6-6 to TRBJ1-2; no firm D call. With 6 bases removed from V and 5 bases from J, the gap between germline ends came to 7 bases. CDR1 and CDR2 (germline): MNHNY, SVGAGI (reference sequence). The CDR3 extends over 11 amino acids. The CDR3 nucleotides are TGTGCCAGCAGCACAGAATATGGCTACACCTTC. It is translated as CASSTEYGYTF.

The gene calls are TRBV10-1 and TRBJ2-7; no firm D call. Looked up from germline, CDR1 is WNHNN and CDR2 is SYGVQD (reference sequence). The length of the CDR3 is 11 residues. V shed 5 bases and J shed 7 bases, with 9 bases lying between them. The DNA of the CDR3 is TGCGCCAGCAGTAGGAAGACAGAGCAGTACTTC. Translation gives CASSRKTEQYF.

The chain combines TRBV11-2 with TRBJ2-5, with D perhaps matching TRBD2 (5 bases). Trimming took off 3 bases at V and 3 bases at J, with 17 bases between the two ends. This CDR3 region has 16 residues. In germline, CDR1 is SGHAT, CDR2 FQNNGV. The DNA for the CDR3 is TGTGCCAGCAGCTTCTTCGGAACGACTAACAAAGAGACCCAGTACTTC. Translation: CASSFFGTTNKETQYF.

This rearrangement joins TRBV12-3 or TRBV12-4 to TRBJ2-1, with D tentatively TRBD2 (5 bases). Trimming cost V 3 bases and J 8 bases, with 8 bases left between them. This CDR3 is built from 12 residues. The CDR3: CASSLFSDEQFF. The CDR3 DNA follows: TGTGCCAGCAGTTTGTTTAGCGATGAGCAGTTCTTC.

V usage is TRBV19 and J usage is TRBJ2-7, with D perhaps matching TRBD2 (5 bases). Trimming removed 3 bases from V and 3 bases from J, with 9 bases in between. Germline loops: CDR1 LNHDA, CDR2 SQIVND (reference sequence). The CDR3 length is 13 residues. The CDR3 DNA sequence: TGTGCCAGTAGTATGGCTGAGGGCTACGAGCAGTACGTC. This translates into CASSMAEGYEQYV.

The V gene is TRBV6-2 or TRBV6-3, the J gene TRBJ1-1, with 10 bases identical to TRBD1. Germline V gene data show CDR1 as MNHEY and CDR2 as SVGEGT. CDR3 length equals 15 residues. V shed 6 bases, J shed 9 bases, and the junction held 13 bases outside the gene matches. The CDR3, as DNA: TGTGCCAGCAGCGGACCGGGGACAGGGGTTGGGAAAGCTTTCTTT. It encodes CASSGPGTGVGKAFF.

The chain uses TRBV3-1 (or the pseudogene TRBV3-2) and TRBJ1-1; D may be TRBD1 (5 bases). V lost 5 bases, J lost 5 bases, and 12 bases lay in between. The CDR3 is made up of 13 amino acids. Germline CDR1 and CDR2: LGHDT and YNNKEL (reference sequence). In DNA, the CDR3 is TGTGCCAGCAGCTCAGTGGGGGGAACTGAAGCTTTCTTT. Protein product: CASSSVGGTEAFF.

This clone appeared once. The V and J genes are TRBV11-2 and TRBJ1-4, with D perhaps matching TRBD1 (5 bases). Between the trimmed V and J ends, which lost 2 bases and 7 bases, there was a span of 14 bases. This CDR3 is built from 15 residues. Germline V lookup: CDR1 SGHAT, CDR2 FQNNGV. CDR3 region: CASSLQGVVAEKLFF. Written as DNA, the CDR3 is TGTGCCAGCAGCTTACAAGGGGTAGTCGCTGAAAAACTGTTTTTT.

This clone was counted a single time. The DNA of the CDR3 is TGTGCCAGCAGTTTCGGGGGGGACACTGAAGCTTTCTTT. Protein product: CASSFGGDTEAFF. The chain couples TRBV12-3 or TRBV12-4 to TRBJ1-1; D is possibly TRBD1 (5 bases). The V gene lost 3 bases and the J gene lost 3 bases, with 8 bases spanning the gap. The CDR3 is 13 amino acids.

The V call is TRBV5-4, the J call TRBJ1-2; TRBD1 is a possible D gene (5 bases). Germline CDR1 and CDR2: SGHNT and YYREEE (reference sequence). With 3 bases removed from V and 6 bases from J, the gap between germline ends came to 12 bases. The CDR3 runs 13 residues. The CDR3 is CASSSQGYDGYTF. For the CDR3, the DNA is TGTGCCAGCAGCTCGCAGGGTTACGATGGCTACACCTTC.

This chain connects TRBV6-2 or TRBV6-3 to TRBJ2-7, with TRBD1 identical over 8 bases. CDR1 and CDR2 (germline): MNHEY, SVGEGT. The J segment lost 0 bases and the V segment lost 4 bases, leaving 5 bases of the junction unmatched. The CDR3 contains 15 residues. The CDR3 is CASSSQQGGSYEQYV. The CDR3 DNA reads as TGTGCCAGCAGTTCCCAACAGGGGGGCTCCTACGAGCAGTACGTC.